Each of the 17 T cell receptor beta chains below was sequenced from the same sample in a study of T cell clones after liver transplantation. The table came from immunoSEQ multiplex PCR; TCRdb's copy has only in-frame clones and leaves some out. Of roughly 40,000 clones in the sample, roughly 86% are singletons; the top ten hold more than 2%. The sample in question was CD4+ T cells from blood, obtained 24 months after liver transplant. Receptors were obtained from a human patient who received a liver transplant. Part of the T cell pool may stem from the graft donor.

The chain recombines TRBV5-1 with TRBJ1-1; D possibly corresponds to TRBD1 (5 bases). The V and J ends lost 4 bases and 1 base respectively, with 17 bases between them. This CDR3 is 16 amino acids long. Germline CDR1 SGHRS, CDR2 YFSETQ. In DNA, the CDR3 is TGCGCCAGCAGCCCCCGGGGCCTCCGGGAGAACACTGAAGCTTTCTTT. Residues: CASSPRGLRENTEAFF.

The rearrangement links TRBV11-1 to TRBJ2-7, with TRBD2 matching 9 bases. Per the germline V gene, CDR1 is SGHAT and CDR2 is FQDESV (reference sequence). V lost 1 base, J lost 3 bases, and 4 bases stayed unmatched. The CDR3 extends over 15 amino acids. CDR3 DNA sequence: TGTGCCAGCAGCTTAGTAAGCGGGGGGCACTACGAGCAGTACTTC. The encoded protein is CASSLVSGGHYEQYF.

The chain combines TRBV7-2 with TRBJ1-5; D gene uncertain. Germline V gives CDR1 SGHTA, CDR2 FQGNSA. This CDR3 is 12 amino acids long. Deletions cut 5 bases from V and 9 bases from J, with 11 bases between. The CDR3 DNA reads as TGTGCCAGCAGCCACGCCGTGGGGCCCCAGCATTTT. It translates to CASSHAVGPQHF.

For the CDR3, the DNA is TGTGCCAGCAGCTTAGCACAGACAACCTCTACCGAGCAGTACTTC. Protein sequence: CASSLAQTTSTEQYF. The chain joins TRBV7-6 to TRBJ2-7; D is undetermined. Germline CDR1 reads SGHVS; CDR2 reads FNYEAQ. The CDR3 has 15 amino acids. V was trimmed by 0 bases and J by 6 bases, leaving 15 bases between them.

This chain connects TRBV6-5 to TRBJ2-7; TRBD1 matches 8 bases. The CDR3 is 14 residues long. Trimming at V came to 6 bases and at J to 7 bases, leaving 11 bases not matched to a gene. Looked up from germline, CDR1 is MNHEY and CDR2 is SVGAGI. The chain's CDR3 is CASRIDTGGKEQYF. Written as DNA, the CDR3 is TGTGCCAGCAGAATAGATACAGGGGGTAAAGAGCAGTACTTC.

The chain carries TRBV6-5 and TRBJ2-7; 9 bases map to TRBD1. V lost 2 bases, J lost 10 bases, and 9 bases stayed unmatched. CDR1 and CDR2 from the germline V gene are MNHEY and SVGAGI. The CDR3 contains 14 residues. The CDR3 coding sequence is TGTGCCAGCAGTTACGGGACAGGGACTTTTGAACAGTACTTC. As protein: CASSYGTGTFEQYF.

DNA of the CDR3: TGTGCCAGTAGTGGAGGGGTCAGCAATCAGCCCCAGCATTTT. It is translated as CASSGGVSNQPQHF. V gene TRBV19 combines with J gene TRBJ1-5; maybe TRBD1 (5 bases). CDR1 LNHDA and CDR2 SQIVND come from the germline V gene (reference sequence). Trimming took 5 bases from V and 1 from J, leaving 9 bases between them. The CDR3 consists of 14 residues.

This CDR3 is CASSEQAVLNYEQYF. In nucleotides, the CDR3 is TGTGCCAGCAGTGAACAAGCGGTTTTAAACTACGAGCAGTACTTC. V and J are TRBV6-1 and TRBJ2-7, with D possibly matching TRBD2 (5 bases). The length of the CDR3 is 15 residues. The V end lost 2 bases, the J end lost 3 bases, and 14 bases lay between the germline ends. Germline CDR1 reads MNHNS; CDR2 reads SASEGT.

This clone ranks as medium-sized. The rearrangement uses TRBV30 and TRBJ1-1, with TRBD1 as a possible D gene (5 bases). V lost 0 bases to trimming and J lost 5 bases, with 13 bases between them. Germline CDR1 GTSNPN, CDR2 SVGIG (reference sequence). This CDR3 has 14 residues. DNA for the CDR3: TGTGCCTGGAGTGTACCCCCAGGGACTACTGAAGCTTTCTTT. Its protein is CAWSVPPGTTEAFF.

V and J are TRBV2 and TRBJ2-3; D is perhaps TRBD1 or TRBD2 (5 bases each). The CDR3 spans 15 residues. Per the germline V gene, CDR1 is SNHLY and CDR2 is FYNNEI. Trimming removed 7 bases from V and 0 bases from J, with 14 bases in between. This CDR3 is CASTLGGFSTDTQYF. The CDR3 DNA sequence: TGTGCCAGCACCCTTGGGGGATTTAGCACAGATACGCAGTATTTT.

This chain joins TRBV15 and TRBJ2-1, with D maybe TRBD1 (6 bases). The germline CDR1 and CDR2 sequences are LNHNV and YYDKDF (reference sequence). V was trimmed by 9 bases and J by 4 bases, leaving 13 bases between them. There are 13 residues in the CDR3. DNA for the CDR3: TGTGCCACGGCCGGGACATATTACAATGAGCAGTTCTTC. Its protein is CATAGTYYNEQFF.

The chain joins TRBV5-1 to TRBJ2-7; the D gene could be TRBD1 or TRBD2 (6 bases each). This CDR3 is 14 amino acids long. Germline CDR1 reads SGHRS; CDR2 reads YFSETQ. With 0 bases removed from V and 3 bases from J, the gap between germline ends came to 10 bases. CDR3 DNA: TGCGCCAGCAGCTTGGTAGGGGGGTTCTACGAGCAGTACTTC. It translates to CASSLVGGFYEQYF.

In this sample, this clone turned up a few times. The chain carries TRBV2 and TRBJ1-5, with D hard to call. Per the germline V gene, CDR1 is SNHLY and CDR2 is FYNNEI. This CDR3 region has 13 residues. Trimming removed 6 bases at V and 3 bases at J, with 9 bases between. The CDR3 bases are TGTGCCAGCAGGGTGATCCTCAATCAGCCCCAGCATTTT. Its protein is CASRVILNQPQHF. Filled out from reference TRBV2 and TRBJ1-5, the complete variable domain reads EPEVTQTPSHQVTQMGQEVILRCVPISNHLYFYWYRQILGQKVEFLVSFYNNEISEKSEIFDDQFSVERPDGSNFTLKIRSTKLEDSAMYFCASRVILNQPQHFGDGTRLSIL.

The rearrangement links TRBV28 to TRBJ2-3; D perhaps matches TRBD2 (6 bases). CDR3 length: 11 residues. In germline, CDR1 is MDHEN, CDR2 SYDVKM. V dropped 8 bases and J dropped 10 bases, with 13 bases sitting between them. The CDR3 spells CASGGSPSQYF. In nucleotides, the CDR3 is TGTGCCAGCGGAGGGAGCCCCTCGCAGTATTTT. Based on the CDR3 plus reference TRBV28 and TRBJ2-3, the full variable domain is DVKVTQSSRYLVKRTGEKVFLECVQDMDHENMFWYRQDPGLGLRLIYFSYDVKMKEKGDIPEGYSVSREKKERFSLILESASTNQTSMYLCASGGSPSQYFGPGTRLTVL.

Written as DNA, the CDR3 is TGTGCCAGCTCTCTGGGACAGATGGGCCATCAGCCCCAGCATTTT. This sequence encodes CASSLGQMGHQPQHF. The chain couples TRBV18 to TRBJ1-5, with TRBD1 matching 7 bases. Trimming at V came to 6 bases and at J to 5 bases, leaving 10 bases not matched to a gene. Germline CDR1 and CDR2: KGHSH and LQKENI. The CDR3 covers 15 residues.

In regard to this clone: Other DNA sequences within the sample encode an identical CDR3. The chain employs TRBV5-1 and TRBJ2-7, with TRBD1 as a possible D gene (5 bases). This CDR3 spans 13 amino acids. The V end was cut by 0 bases, the J end by 3 bases, with 7 bases between. The V gene's germline CDR1 is SGHRS and CDR2 YFSETQ. For the CDR3, the DNA is TGCGCCAGCAGCTTGGCGCAGGGCTACGAGCAGTACTTC. Protein product: CASSLAQGYEQYF.

This sequence joins TRBV9 and TRBJ1-3; possible D gene TRBD1, 6 bases. Germline values: CDR1 SGDLS, CDR2 YYNGEE. This CDR3 contains 14 residues. Deletions cut 0 bases from V and 8 bases from J, with 12 bases between. CDR3 sequence: CASSVGRSGDTIYF. CDR3 bases: TGTGCCAGCAGCGTAGGCAGGTCAGGGGACACCATATATTTT.